The TCR beta chain described here comes from a study of shared clonotypes between healthy human individuals. Trimming cost V 2 bases and J 2 bases, with 12 bases left between them. The CDR3 sequence is 15 residues long. The germline CDR1 and CDR2 sequences are SGHTA and FQGNSA. Sequencing used immunoSEQ multiplex PCR; TCRdb keeps in-frame clones, though not all of them. The data hold about 2.5 million clones, with approximately 90% observed a single time. The source of this sequence is a man aged 18 to 29 in good health. Some clones in this sample may be carry-over from other donors' samples. This rearrangement joins TRBV7-2 to TRBJ1-2; D gene uncertain. The sequenced sample consisted of naive CD4+ T cells from PBMCs. Subset: CD45RA+ positively selected. The CDR3 region is CASSLSFIGNYGYTF. CDR3 in DNA: TGTGCCAGCAGCTTAAGTTTTATTGGGAACTATGGCTACACCTTC.